One and the same sample provided the 22 T cell receptor beta chains below, sequenced in a study of CD8+CD57+ T cells in acquired aplastic anemia. Genomic DNA provided the template from which TCR beta VDJ and CDR3 profiles were obtained. A single record per CDR3 protein comes from TCRdb applying MiXCR to the reads. The sample records 150,000 to 200,000 distinct CDR3 sequences, about 45% being singletons. Before being chosen for sequencing, patients had shown CD8+CD57+ cell expansion by flow cytometry. Sample: sorted CD4+, CD8+, or CD8+CD57+ T cells (not recorded which) from PBMCs. All receptors come from a human donor with aplastic anemia.

This clonotype was found many times. CDR3 sequence (DNA): TGTGCCAGCAGCCCCGCGGGAAGGGGGCTAAGCTCCTACAATGAGCAGTTCTTC. Protein product: CASSPAGRGLSSYNEQFF. The V call is TRBV7-3, the J call TRBJ2-1, with TRBD1 as a possible D gene (7 bases). The CDR3 has 18 amino acids. Germline loops: CDR1 SGHTA, CDR2 FQGTGA. V lost 5 bases, J lost 0 bases, and 20 bases lay in between.

The CDR3 loop is CASSRQVQETQYF. CDR3 in DNA: TGTGCCAGCAGCCGACAGGTCCAAGAGACCCAGTACTTC. This chain connects TRBV2 to TRBJ2-5; a weak D match, TRBD1 (6 bases). With 6 bases removed from V and 1 base from J, the gap between germline ends came to 9 bases. The CDR3 is 13 amino acids. Germline values: CDR1 SNHLY, CDR2 FYNNEI.

J is TRBJ1-6 and V is TRBV6-1; possible D gene TRBD1, 5 bases. Looked up from germline, CDR1 is MNHNS and CDR2 is SASEGT. This CDR3 contains 14 residues. V was shortened by 7 bases and J by 8 bases, with 15 bases between the two germline ends. The CDR3 coding sequence is TGTGCCAGCACGAGGCAGGGTTCGGATTCACCCCTCCACTTT. It yields the protein CASTRQGSDSPLHF.

Regarding this clonotype: The conserved closing phenylalanine or tryptophan is absent in this CDR3, likely reflecting a read error. The J gene is TRBJ2-3, the V gene TRBV6-2 or TRBV6-3; no clear D. Germline V gene sequence: CDR1 MNHEY, CDR2 SVGEGT. V gave up 2 bases and J gave up 6 bases, with 15 bases separating them. The CDR3 is 15 amino acids. The CDR3 DNA is TGTGCCAGCAGTTACCTCCGGACCTCTGAGGATACGCAGTATCTT. Translating it yields CASSYLRTSEDTQYL.

This clonotype was recorded only once. The chain recombines TRBV7-6 with TRBJ2-7; D perhaps matches TRBD2 (5 bases). Trimming removed 1 base at V and 6 bases at J, with 7 bases between. The CDR3 loop spans 12 amino acids. Germline-derived CDR1 and CDR2 are SGHVS and FNYEAQ. The CDR3 DNA follows: TGTGCCAGCAGCTTAGTAGCGACCGAGCAGTACTTC. Encoded protein: CASSLVATEQYF.

This chain links TRBV20-1 with TRBJ2-7; D not resolved. Germline V gene sequence: CDR1 DFQATT, CDR2 SNEGSKA (reference sequence). The CDR3 is 14 residues long. V was shortened by 0 bases and J by 3 bases, with 12 bases between the two germline ends. The CDR3 sequence: CSARDNDHIYEQYF. The CDR3 region has the DNA TGCAGTGCTAGAGATAATGACCACATCTACGAGCAGTACTTC.

This clonotype was found a few times. CDR3 sequence reads: CATSPSGGRNEQFF. The CDR3 DNA is TGTGCCACCAGCCCATCAGGAGGCAGGAATGAGCAGTTCTTC. This chain joins TRBV24-1 and TRBJ2-1, with D possibly matching TRBD2 (5 bases). The CDR3 runs to 14 residues. The germline V gene encodes CDR1 KGHDR and CDR2 SFDVKD. V was trimmed by 7 bases and J by 7 bases, leaving 16 bases between them.

Written as DNA, the CDR3 is TGTGCCAGCCGCGTAGCGGGAGAACTTGGCGAGCAGTACTTC. Its protein is CASRVAGELGEQYF. The rearrangement joins TRBV2 to TRBJ2-7; 9 bases are shared with TRBD2. The CDR3 spans 14 residues. Germline loops: CDR1 SNHLY, CDR2 FYNNEI. The V and J ends lost 8 bases and 6 bases, in that order; junction bases with no gene match: 11.

The chain links TRBV7-9 to TRBJ1-6, with TRBD1 matching over 8 bases. V lost 5 bases and J lost 14; bases outside the gene matches: 8. Germline CDR1 is SEHNR and CDR2 is FQNEAQ (reference sequence). CDR3 length: 13 amino acids. CDR3 bases: TGTGCCAGCAGCCCTTTGGACAGGGAGGCCCTCCACTTT. The encoded protein is CASSPLDREALHF.

The V call is TRBV5-1, the J call TRBJ2-7; TRBD2 aligns across 10 bases. The CDR3 has 16 residues. Germline CDR1 is SGHRS and CDR2 is YFSETQ. J lost 4 bases, V lost 0 bases, and 7 bases had no gene match. DNA for the CDR3: TGCGCCAGCAGCTTGGAAGCAGCGGGGGGGCAGTACGAGCAGTACTTC. This sequence encodes CASSLEAAGGQYEQYF.

This clonotype was detected only a few times. The chain employs TRBV20-1 and TRBJ2-7; 10 bases align to TRBD2. Germline V gene sequence: CDR1 DFQATT, CDR2 SNEGSKA (reference sequence). The CDR3 runs to 14 residues. V shed 4 bases, J shed 2 bases, and the junction held 5 bases outside the gene matches. CDR3 in DNA: TGCAGTGCTACCCGAAGCGGGGGGGCCTACGAGCAGTACTTC. It codes for CSATRSGGAYEQYF.

The chain couples TRBV10-3 to TRBJ1-5; D uncertain. Per germline, CDR1 ENHRY and CDR2 SYGVKD. V lost 4 bases, J lost 4 bases, and 11 bases lay in between. The CDR3 covers 14 residues. The CDR3 reads CAISVDIGNQPQHF. The CDR3 bases are TGTGCCATCAGTGTTGATATCGGGAATCAGCCCCAGCATTTT.

The chain uses TRBV6-2 or TRBV6-3 and TRBJ2-3, with 12 bases aligning to TRBD2. This CDR3 spans 18 amino acids. V was pared by 2 bases and J by 4 bases, with 10 bases of the junction left unmatched. Germline-derived CDR1 and CDR2 are MNHEY and SVGEGT. CDR3 coding DNA: TGTGCCAGCAGTTACCTCACTGGACTAGCGGGGTCCCCAGATACGCAGTATTTT. As protein: CASSYLTGLAGSPDTQYF.

The table lists this clonotype with a few counts. The V call is TRBV6-5, the J call TRBJ1-5; 7 bases are shared with TRBD1. The trim removed 0 bases at V and 6 bases at J, leaving 8 bases unmatched. The CDR3 sequence is 16 residues long. From germline, CDR1 is MNHEY and CDR2 SVGAGI. The CDR3 nucleotides read TGTGCCAGCAGTTACTCGGGGCAGGGGGGAAGTCAGCCCCAGCATTTT. This sequence encodes CASSYSGQGGSQPQHF.

This clonotype was counted many times. This chain uses TRBV7-3 with TRBJ2-1; possibly TRBD1 for D (6 bases). The CDR3 extends over 13 amino acids. V lost 5 bases, J lost 4 bases, and 9 bases lay in between. Per the germline V gene, CDR1 is SGHTA and CDR2 is FQGTGA. CDR3 region: CASSPDSYNEQFF. In DNA form, the CDR3 reads TGTGCCAGCAGCCCGGACAGTTACAATGAGCAGTTCTTC.

This clonotype was detected only a few times. J is TRBJ1-3 and V is TRBV11-2; 7 bases map to TRBD1. V dropped 5 bases and J dropped 0; count of bases not matched to a gene: 4. From germline, CDR1 is SGHAT and CDR2 FQNNGV. The CDR3 runs 15 residues. This chain's CDR3 is CASSLGTVSGNTIYF. The DNA for the CDR3 is TGTGCCAGCAGCCTCGGGACAGTCTCTGGAAACACCATATATTTT.

This clonotype has at least ten counts. The V gene is TRBV19, the J gene TRBJ2-2, with D hard to call. The V end was cut by 3 bases, the J end by 4 bases, with 12 bases between. Germline V gene sequence: CDR1 LNHDA, CDR2 SQIVND (reference sequence). The CDR3 runs to 15 residues. CDR3 coding DNA: TGTGCCAGTAGTATGGTTGGGCGCGGCACCGGGGAGCTGTTTTTT. It encodes CASSMVGRGTGELFF.

The gene calls are TRBV29-1 and TRBJ1-1, with D tentatively TRBD1 (5 bases). The length of the CDR3 is 13 residues. Germline V gene sequence: CDR1 SQVTM, CDR2 ANQGSEA. Trimming removed 4 bases at V and 0 bases at J, with 9 bases between. Written as DNA, the CDR3 is TGCAGCGTTGCTGACAGCGTGAACACTGAAGCTTTCTTT. Translation: CSVADSVNTEAFF. Full variable domain (outside the CDR3, taken from reference TRBV29-1 and TRBJ1-1): SAVISQKPSRDICQRGTSLTIQCQVDSQVTMMFWYRQQPGQSLTLIATANQGSEATYESGFVIDKFPISRPNLTFSTLTVSNMSPEDSSIYLCSVADSVNTEAFFGQGTRLTVV.

This clonotype has only a few counts. The rearrangement links TRBV6-5 to TRBJ2-2, with a tentative D call TRBD1 (6 bases). Trimming took off 5 bases at V and 4 bases at J, with 17 bases between the two ends. CDR1 is MNHEY and CDR2 is SVGAGI in the germline V gene. This CDR3 spans 16 amino acids. CDR3 sequence (DNA): TGTGCCAGCAGTCAGCCGACAGGTGCCGCCACCGGGGAGCTGTTTTTT. It encodes CASSQPTGAATGELFF.

The table lists this clonotype with a few counts. This chain uses TRBV19 with TRBJ2-7; D is perhaps TRBD1 (5 bases). The CDR3 runs 14 residues. Trimming pared 5 bases from V and 2 bases from J, leaving 13 bases between. CDR1 and CDR2 from the germline V gene are LNHDA and SQIVND (reference sequence). CDR3 in amino acids: CASSGQFGAYEQYF. CDR3 DNA sequence: TGTGCCAGTAGTGGACAATTTGGGGCCTACGAGCAGTACTTC.

The chain joins TRBV24-1 to TRBJ2-7; 9 bases are shared with TRBD1. In germline, CDR1 is KGHDR, CDR2 SFDVKD. This CDR3 contains 13 residues. J lost 5 bases, V lost 10 bases, and 8 bases had no gene match. CDR3 in DNA: TGTGCCACTCAGGACAGGGGTTATCACGAGCAGTACTTC. Translated: CATQDRGYHEQYF.

To note about this clonotype: A junction boundary mismatches the germline segment, possibly from a read error. The chain has TRBV9 and TRBJ2-1; TRBD2 aligns across 13 bases. The CDR3 contains 15 residues. CDR1 is SGDLS and CDR2 is YYNGEE in the germline V gene. The chain's CDR3 is CASSVETSGGSTQVF. The CDR3 DNA follows: TGTGCCAGCAGCGTCGAGACTAGCGGGGGGTCAACCCAGGTCTTC. The variable domain in full, completed from reference TRBV9 and TRBJ2-1, reads DSGVTQTPKHLITATGQRVTLRCSPRSGDLSVYWYQQSLDQGLQFLIQYYNGEERAKGNILERFSAQQFPDLHSELNLSSLELGDSALYFCASSVETSGGSTQVFGPGTRLTVL.